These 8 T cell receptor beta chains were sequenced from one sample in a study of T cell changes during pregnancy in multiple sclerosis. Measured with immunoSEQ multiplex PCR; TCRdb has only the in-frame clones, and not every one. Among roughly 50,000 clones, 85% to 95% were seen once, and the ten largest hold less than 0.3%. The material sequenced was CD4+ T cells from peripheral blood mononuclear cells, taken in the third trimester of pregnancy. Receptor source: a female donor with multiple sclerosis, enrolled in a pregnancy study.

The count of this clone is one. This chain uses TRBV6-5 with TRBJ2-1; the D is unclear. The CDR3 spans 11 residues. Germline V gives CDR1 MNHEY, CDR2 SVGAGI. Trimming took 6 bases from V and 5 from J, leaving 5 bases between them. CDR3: CASSTDNEQFF. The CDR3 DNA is TGTGCCAGCAGCACAGACAATGAGCAGTTCTTC.

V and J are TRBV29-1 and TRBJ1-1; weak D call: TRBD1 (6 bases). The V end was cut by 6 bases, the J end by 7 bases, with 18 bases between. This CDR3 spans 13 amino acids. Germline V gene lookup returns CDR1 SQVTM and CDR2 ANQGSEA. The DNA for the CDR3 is TGCAGCGTCTACACAAGGGGGGGTGTTGAAGCTTTCTTT. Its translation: CSVYTRGGVEAFF.

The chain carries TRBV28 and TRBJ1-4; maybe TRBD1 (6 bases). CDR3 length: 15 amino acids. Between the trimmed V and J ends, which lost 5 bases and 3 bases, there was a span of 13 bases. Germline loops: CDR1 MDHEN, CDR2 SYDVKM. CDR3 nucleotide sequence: TGTGCCAGCAGTAGAACGACAGGCCCTAATGAAAAACTGTTTTTT. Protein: CASSRTTGPNEKLFF.

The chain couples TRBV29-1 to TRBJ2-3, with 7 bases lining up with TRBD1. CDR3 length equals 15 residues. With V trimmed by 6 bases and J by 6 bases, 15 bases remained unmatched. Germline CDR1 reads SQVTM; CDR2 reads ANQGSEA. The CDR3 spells CSVGQARKWLDTQYF. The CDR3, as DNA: TGCAGCGTAGGACAGGCACGGAAATGGTTGGATACGCAGTATTTT.

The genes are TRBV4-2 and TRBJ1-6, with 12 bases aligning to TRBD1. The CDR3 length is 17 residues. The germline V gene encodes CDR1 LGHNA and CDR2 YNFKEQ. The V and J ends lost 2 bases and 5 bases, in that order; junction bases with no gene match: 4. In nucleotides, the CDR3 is TGTGCCAGCAGCCAATGGGGACAGGGGGCTAATAATTCACCCCTCCACTTT. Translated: CASSQWGQGANNSPLHF.

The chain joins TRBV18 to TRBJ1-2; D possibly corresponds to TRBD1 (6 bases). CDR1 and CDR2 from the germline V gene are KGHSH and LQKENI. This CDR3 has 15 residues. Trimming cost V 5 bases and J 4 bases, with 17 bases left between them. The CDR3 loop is CASSSSGTSSYGYTF. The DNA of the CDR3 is TGTGCCAGCTCATCCTCCGGGACATCGTCCTATGGCTACACCTTC.

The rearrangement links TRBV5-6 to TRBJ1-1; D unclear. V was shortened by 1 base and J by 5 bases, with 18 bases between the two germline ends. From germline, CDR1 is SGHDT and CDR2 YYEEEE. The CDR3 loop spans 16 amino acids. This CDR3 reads CASSLWGVGWGTEAFF. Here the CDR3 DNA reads TGTGCCAGCAGCTTGTGGGGAGTGGGGTGGGGTACTGAAGCTTTCTTT.

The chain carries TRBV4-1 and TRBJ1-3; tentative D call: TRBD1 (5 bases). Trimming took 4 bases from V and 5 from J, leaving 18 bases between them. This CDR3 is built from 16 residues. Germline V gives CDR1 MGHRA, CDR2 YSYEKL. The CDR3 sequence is CASSLEAGEGRNTIYF. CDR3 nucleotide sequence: TGCGCCAGCAGCCTCGAGGCGGGGGAAGGTAGAAACACCATATATTTT.